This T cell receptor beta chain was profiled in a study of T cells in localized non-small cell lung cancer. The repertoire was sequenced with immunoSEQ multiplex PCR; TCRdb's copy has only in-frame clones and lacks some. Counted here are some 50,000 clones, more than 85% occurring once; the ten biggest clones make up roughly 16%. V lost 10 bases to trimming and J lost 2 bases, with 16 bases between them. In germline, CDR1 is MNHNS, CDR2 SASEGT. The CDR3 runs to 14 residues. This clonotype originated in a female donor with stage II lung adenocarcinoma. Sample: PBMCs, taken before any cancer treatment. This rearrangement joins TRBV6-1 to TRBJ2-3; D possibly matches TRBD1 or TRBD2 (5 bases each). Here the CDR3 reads CATSRAGITDTQYF. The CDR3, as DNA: TGTGCCACCTCGAGGGCAGGGATCACAGATACGCAGTATTTT.